The 18 T cell receptor beta chains given below trace back to one sample, sequenced in a study of blood T cell repertoires in COVID-19. Generated by immunoSEQ multiplex PCR, the TCRdb table keeps only in-frame clones and is missing some. The table records more than 300,000 clones, approximately 84% of them present only once. The sequenced material came from PBMCs or T cells enriched from blood (not recorded which). The receptor source for this set is a man in his thirties or forties who had recovered from COVID-19.

The chain carries TRBV9 and TRBJ2-3; D remains ambiguous. With 2 bases removed from V and 5 bases from J, the gap between germline ends came to 6 bases. The CDR3 is 12 residues long. Germline loops: CDR1 SGDLS, CDR2 YYNGEE. The CDR3 nucleotides are TGTGCCAGCAGCGTGGAGATAGATACGCAGTATTTT. Residues: CASSVEIDTQYF.

The chain uses TRBV5-8 and TRBJ1-2, with unresolved D. Trimming stripped 0 bases from V and 4 bases from J, with 4 bases between. Germline V gene sequence: CDR1 SGHTS, CDR2 YDEGEE. The CDR3 totals 12 residues. As DNA, the CDR3 is TGTGCCAGCAGCTTGGACGGCTATGGCTACACCTTC. Protein: CASSLDGYGYTF.

The V and J genes are TRBV28 and TRBJ1-2, with 8 bases aligning to TRBD1. The germline V gene encodes CDR1 MDHEN and CDR2 SYDVKM. With 4 bases clipped from V and 4 bases from J, the junction kept 8 bases outside the gene matches. CDR3 length equals 15 residues. The CDR3 sequence is CASSWEDRVSYGYTF. CDR3 DNA: TGTGCCAGCAGTTGGGAGGACAGGGTTAGCTATGGCTACACCTTC.

The J gene is TRBJ2-3, the V gene TRBV6-2 or TRBV6-3, with D possibly TRBD2 on 5 matching bases. From germline, CDR1 is MNHEY and CDR2 SVGEGT. The CDR3 spans 16 residues. V lost 3 bases and J 0 bases, leaving 13 bases between the germline ends. The CDR3 protein is CASSYGYSGSTDTQYF. The CDR3 nucleotides read TGTGCCAGCAGTTATGGGTACAGCGGAAGCACAGATACGCAGTATTTT.

The table lists this clone with a few counts. The rearrangement joins TRBV24-1 to TRBJ2-7, with 10 bases identical to TRBD1. V lost 2 bases, J lost 2 bases, and 5 bases stayed unmatched. The CDR3 runs to 16 residues. CDR1 is KGHDR and CDR2 is SFDVKD in the germline V gene. CDR3 in amino acids: CATSDSEGQGTYEQYF. The CDR3 DNA reads TGTGCCACCAGTGATTCCGAGGGACAGGGGACCTACGAGCAGTACTTC.

The chain uses TRBV7-2 and TRBJ2-1; no firm D call. Germline loops: CDR1 SGHTA, CDR2 FQGNSA. The CDR3 has 16 amino acids. Trimming took off 2 bases at V and 0 bases at J, with 11 bases between the two ends. The CDR3 nucleotides read TGTGCCAGCAGCTTAAAGCGTCCCAGCTCCTACAATGAGCAGTTCTTC. Protein: CASSLKRPSSYNEQFF.

J is TRBJ2-1 and V is TRBV11-3, with 11 bases matching TRBD2. The J segment lost 10 bases and the V segment lost 5 bases, leaving 10 bases of the junction unmatched. Looked up from germline, CDR1 is SGHNT and CDR2 is YENEEA. CDR3 length: 15 amino acids. The DNA of the CDR3 is TGTGCCAGCAGCCTATTTTGGACTAGCGGGTTAGAGCAGTTCTTC. Its translation: CASSLFWTSGLEQFF.

This clone showed up just a few times. The V and J genes are TRBV4-2 and TRBJ1-1; 7 bases line up with TRBD1. The trim removed 4 bases at V and 0 bases at J, leaving 8 bases unmatched. Germline CDR1 LGHNA, CDR2 YNFKEQ. CDR3 length: 16 amino acids. CDR3 in amino acids: CASSPPSGQMNTEAFF. The DNA for the CDR3 is TGTGCCAGCAGCCCCCCATCGGGACAGATGAACACTGAAGCTTTCTTT.

V gene TRBV19 combines with J gene TRBJ1-6; 9 bases fit TRBD1. With V trimmed by 9 bases and J by 8 bases, 8 bases remained unmatched. The CDR3 length is 14 residues. Germline V CDR1 and CDR2: LNHDA, SQIVND (reference sequence). The CDR3: CASTPGQGYSPLHF. CDR3 coding DNA: TGTGCCAGCACCCCGGGACAGGGTTATTCACCCCTCCACTTT.

V usage is TRBV30 and J usage is TRBJ1-1; perhaps TRBD1 as D (6 bases). This CDR3 is 13 amino acids long. Germline values: CDR1 GTSNPN, CDR2 SVGIG (reference sequence). Between the trimmed V and J ends, which lost 2 bases and 6 bases, there was a span of 13 bases. The CDR3 is CAWSISRGSEAFF. CDR3 bases: TGTGCCTGGAGTATCTCCAGGGGATCTGAAGCTTTCTTT.

The chain has TRBV4-1 and TRBJ1-1; D is possibly TRBD1 (5 bases). The V gene's germline CDR1 is MGHRA and CDR2 YSYEKL. Deletions cut 1 base from V and 2 bases from J, with 11 bases between. The CDR3 runs to 15 residues. The CDR3 DNA reads as TGCGCCAGCAGCCAAGGAGGAGGGGCTAACACTGAAGCTTTCTTT. This translates into CASSQGGGANTEAFF.

The rearrangement uses TRBV30 and TRBJ2-7, with 8 nucleotides matching TRBD2. Germline values: CDR1 GTSNPN, CDR2 SVGIG (reference sequence). The CDR3 loop spans 14 amino acids. J lost 2 bases, V lost 0 bases, and 3 bases had no gene match. CDR3 in amino acids: CAWSVLAGTYEQYF. CDR3 bases: TGTGCCTGGAGTGTGCTAGCGGGTACCTACGAGCAGTACTTC.

Points on this clone: Germline is not matched at one junction end, which may reflect a read error. The CDR3 protein is CASSLGFGRRMNSNQPQHF. CDR3 DNA: TGTGCTAGCAGCTTAGGCTTCGGCAGGCGAATGAATAGCAATCAGCCCCAGCATTTT. The chain combines TRBV7-7 with TRBJ1-5; no reliable D call. This CDR3 comprises 19 residues. Germline V CDR1 and CDR2: SSHAT, FNYEAQ (reference sequence).

The rearrangement links TRBV18 to TRBJ2-5, with D hard to call. The length of the CDR3 is 15 residues. V was cut by 3 bases and J by 5 bases, with 16 bases left in between. CDR1 KGHSH and CDR2 LQKENI come from the germline V gene. The CDR3 sequence is CASSPVSSSPETQYF. DNA of the CDR3: TGTGCCAGCTCACCGGTCTCTTCGAGCCCGGAGACCCAGTACTTC.

This chain links TRBV21-1 with TRBJ1-5; the DNA was not used to check the table's D call, TRBD1. TRBV21-1 is a pseudogene locus. The length of the CDR3 is 17 residues. The CDR3: CASSRAQGRGSNQPQHF. The DNA of the CDR3 is TGTGCCAGCAGCAGGGCACAGGGCCGGGGTAGCAATCAGCCCCAGCATTTT.

The chain recombines TRBV30 with TRBJ2-1, with TRBD2 as a possible D gene (5 bases). Germline V lookup: CDR1 GTSNPN, CDR2 SVGIG (reference sequence). The CDR3 extends over 14 amino acids. Between the trimmed V and J ends, which lost 4 bases and 9 bases, there was a span of 19 bases. The chain's CDR3 is CAWTAGAAAGEQFF. The CDR3 DNA reads TGTGCCTGGACCGCTGGAGCGGCGGCAGGTGAGCAGTTCTTC.

The rearrangement links TRBV30 to TRBJ2-4, with 10 bases aligning to TRBD1. V lost 1 base to trimming and J lost 15 bases; unmatched junction nucleotides: 15. The CDR3 extends over 15 amino acids. The germline CDR1 and CDR2 sequences are GTSNPN and SVGIG (reference sequence). The CDR3 protein is CAWSGQGAVTSLGYF. Here the CDR3 DNA reads TGTGCCTGGAGTGGACAGGGGGCCGTGACTAGTTTGGGGTACTTC.

CDR3 loop: CASSLGRTSTDTQYF. In nucleotides, the CDR3 is TGTGCCAGCAGCTTGGGGCGGACTAGCACAGATACGCAGTATTTT. The rearrangement joins TRBV5-5 to TRBJ2-3; possibly TRBD2 for D (5 bases). The CDR3 covers 15 residues. Trimming cost V 0 bases and J 0 bases, with 8 bases left between them. CDR1 SGHKS and CDR2 YYEKEE come from the germline V gene (reference sequence).